These 23 T cell receptor beta chains originate from one sample sequenced in a study of CD8+CD57+ T cells in acquired aplastic anemia. Patients included in sequencing had previously demonstrated CD8+CD57+ cell expansion by flow cytometry. Genomic DNA templated the TCR beta VDJ and CDR3 profiling. TCRdb re-analysed the reads in MiXCR, keeping a single row per CDR3 protein. The sample lists about 200,000 distinct CDR3 sequences, 65% occurring once. The sample comprised sorted CD4+, CD8+, or CD8+CD57+ T cells (not recorded which) from PBMCs. All receptors derive from a human donor with aplastic anemia.

The chain couples TRBV5-1 to TRBJ1-2; TRBD1 matches 8 bases. CDR1 is SGHRS, CDR2 YFSETQ, per germline. This CDR3 spans 13 amino acids. V shed 3 bases, J shed 5 bases, and the junction held 3 bases outside the gene matches. The CDR3 DNA follows: TGCGCCAGCAGCTCGGACAGGGTATATGGCTACACCTTC. Protein: CASSSDRVYGYTF.

The rearrangement links TRBV29-1 to TRBJ2-2; 7 positions match TRBD1. The CDR3 is 14 residues long. CDR1 SQVTM and CDR2 ANQGSEA come from the germline V gene. V dropped 8 bases and J dropped 2; count of bases not matched to a gene: 8. The CDR3 DNA follows: TGCAGCTCACGGGCAGGGGGTAACACCGGGGAGCTGTTTTTT. Translation gives CSSRAGGNTGELFF.

V and J are TRBV7-2 and TRBJ2-7, with D tentatively TRBD1 (6 bases). The CDR3 spans 14 residues. The germline V gene encodes CDR1 SGHTA and CDR2 FQGNSA. The ends were cut back, 5 bases at V and 2 bases at J, with 13 bases in the middle. The CDR3 sequence is CASSQTAGAYEQYF. For the CDR3, the DNA is TGTGCCAGCAGCCAGACGGCAGGGGCCTACGAGCAGTACTTC.

This clonotype occurred once. This chain connects TRBV7-9 to TRBJ2-1, with D uncertain. Trimming stripped 5 bases from V and 8 bases from J, with 19 bases between. Germline CDR1 reads SEHNR; CDR2 reads FQNEAQ (reference sequence). The CDR3 runs 15 residues. The DNA for the CDR3 is TGTGCCAGCAGCCTTAGAGCGTATAATGGGGATGAGCAGTTCTTC. Its protein is CASSLRAYNGDEQFF.

This clonotype has more than one count but fewer than ten. The genes are TRBV20-1 and TRBJ2-5; maybe TRBD2 (6 bases). The CDR3 extends over 14 amino acids. Germline CDR1 and CDR2: DFQATT and SNEGSKA (reference sequence). V was trimmed by 0 bases and J by 5 bases, leaving 13 bases between them. CDR3 sequence reads: CSARDRRGRETQYF. In DNA, the CDR3 is TGCAGTGCTAGAGATCGGAGGGGCCGGGAGACCCAGTACTTC.

This clonotype was recorded a few times. V is TRBV7-6 and J is TRBJ2-5; the match to TRBD2 covers 9 bases. The CDR3 covers 14 residues. V gave up 5 bases and J gave up 2 bases; unmatched junction bases: 3. Germline CDR1 SGHVS, CDR2 FNYEAQ. The DNA for the CDR3 is TGTGCCAGCAGCGTCAGCGGGGGGCAAGAGACCCAGTACTTC. Its protein is CASSVSGGQETQYF.

The V call is TRBV20-1, the J call TRBJ1-3, with D tentatively TRBD1 (6 bases). V was trimmed by 6 bases and J by 7 bases, leaving 10 bases between them. This CDR3 is built from 11 residues. Germline lookup yields CDR1 DFQATT and CDR2 SNEGSKA (reference sequence). The CDR3 sequence: CSAGGLNTIYF. The CDR3 bases are TGCAGTGCAGGGGGGTTGAACACCATATATTTT.

The J gene is TRBJ2-1, the V gene TRBV11-1, with D uncertain. Germline values: CDR1 SGHAT, CDR2 FQDESV (reference sequence). There are 13 residues in the CDR3. Trimming took 10 bases from V and 8 from J, leaving 18 bases between them. CDR3 DNA: TGTGCCATCTATGGTATCGATAGGGATGAGCAGTTCTTC. Translated, it gives CAIYGIDRDEQFF.

Details on this clonotype: Here the CDR3 omits its conserved ending phenylalanine or tryptophan, so a read error is the likely source. The CDR3 DNA reads TGCAGTGCTAGGGGACACGAATTTTTGGAGCAGTACTTG. This translates into CSARGHEFLEQYL. The chain joins TRBV20-1 to TRBJ2-7, with D perhaps matching TRBD1 (6 bases). Germline-derived CDR1 and CDR2 are DFQATT and SNEGSKA (reference sequence). The CDR3 consists of 13 residues. Trimming shortened V by 3 bases and J by 7 bases, and 16 bases separated the two germline ends.

V usage is TRBV12-3 or TRBV12-4 and J usage is TRBJ1-4; unclear D gene. The V and J ends lost 2 bases and 8 bases respectively, with 6 bases between them. The CDR3 spans 12 residues. The CDR3 spells CASSLNREKLFF. The CDR3 coding sequence is TGTGCCAGCAGTTTAAATCGGGAAAAACTGTTTTTT.

The V call is TRBV29-1, the J call TRBJ2-7; TRBD2 agrees at 9 bases. Germline CDR1 reads SQVTM; CDR2 reads ANQGSEA. J was trimmed by 2 bases and V by 4 bases; bases with no gene match: 6. The CDR3 loop spans 14 amino acids. For the CDR3, the DNA is TGCAGCGTTGTCTATAGCGGGAGCGCCTACGAGCAGTACTTC. Translating it yields CSVVYSGSAYEQYF.

This clonotype has a count of ten or more. This chain joins TRBV10-3 and TRBJ1-5; no definite D call. Germline V CDR1 and CDR2: ENHRY, SYGVKD. The V end was cut by 2 bases, the J end by 5 bases, with 4 bases between. The CDR3 runs 12 residues. This CDR3 reads CAISEGDQPQHF. The CDR3 DNA reads TGTGCCATCAGTGAGGGGGATCAGCCCCAGCATTTT.

This sequence joins TRBV19 and TRBJ2-3; D is unresolved. CDR3 length equals 13 residues. Trimming pared 10 bases from V and 5 bases from J, leaving 16 bases between. Germline V gene sequence: CDR1 LNHDA, CDR2 SQIVND (reference sequence). CDR3 loop: CATQERPLDTQYF. The CDR3 bases are TGTGCCACCCAGGAAAGGCCATTAGATACGCAGTATTTT.

The V gene is TRBV6-4, the J gene TRBJ2-6, with unresolved D. The CDR3 sequence is 16 residues long. Trimming took 5 bases from V and 0 from J, leaving 11 bases between them. Germline loops: CDR1 MRHNA, CDR2 SNTAGT. The CDR3: CASSPNSDSGANVLTF. As DNA, the CDR3 is TGTGCCAGCAGTCCAAATTCAGACTCTGGGGCCAACGTCCTGACTTTC.

This clonotype was recorded at least ten times. V and J are TRBV9 and TRBJ2-3; a possible D gene is TRBD1 (7 bases). The CDR3 loop spans 14 amino acids. Deletions cut 5 bases from V and 7 bases from J, with 17 bases between. Germline V gene sequence: CDR1 SGDLS, CDR2 YYNGEE. CDR3 nucleotides: TGTGCCAGCAGTAGCGGCAGGGGGATGAATACGCAGTATTTT. It codes for CASSSGRGMNTQYF. The full variable domain, rest sourced from reference TRBV9 and TRBJ2-3, is DSGVTQTPKHLITATGQRVTLRCSPRSGDLSVYWYQQSLDQGLQFLIQYYNGEERAKGNILERFSAQQFPDLHSELNLSSLELGDSALYFCASSSGRGMNTQYFGPGTRLTVL.

In its sample, this clonotype was seen many times. This chain uses TRBV30 with TRBJ2-7; D is tentatively TRBD1 or TRBD2 (5 bases each). Trimming shortened V by 0 bases and J by 2 bases, and 17 bases separated the two germline ends. Germline values: CDR1 GTSNPN, CDR2 SVGIG (reference sequence). This CDR3 is built from 16 residues. The CDR3 DNA sequence: TGTGCCTGGAGTGTACCGAGGGGACCGAGACCCTACGAGCAGTACTTC. Protein sequence: CAWSVPRGPRPYEQYF. The complete variable domain, with remaining parts taken from reference TRBV30 and TRBJ2-7, reads SQTIHQWPATLVQPVGSPLSLECTVEGTSNPNLYWYRQAAGRGLQLLFYSVGIGQISSEVPQNLSASRPQDRQFILSSKKLLLSDSGFYLCAWSVPRGPRPYEQYFGPGTRLTVT.

This chain uses TRBV6-1 with TRBJ2-1; D is uncertain. Germline assignment: CDR1 MNHNS and CDR2 SASEGT. This CDR3 region has 14 residues. The ends were cut back, 8 bases at V and 3 bases at J, with 14 bases in the middle. CDR3 bases: TGTGCCAGCGTTATGGCCTTCGGCTACAATGAGCAGTTCTTC. Translated, it gives CASVMAFGYNEQFF.

The chain carries TRBV7-4 and TRBJ2-7, with D possibly called TRBD1 or TRBD2 (5 bases each). The CDR3 sequence is 15 residues long. Trimming stripped 5 bases from V and 4 bases from J, with 18 bases between. Germline assignment: CDR1 SGHVT and CDR2 SQSDAQ. The CDR3 DNA sequence: TGTGCCAGCAGCCAAAACACGGGGCAGGCTTACGAGCAGTACTTC. Protein sequence: CASSQNTGQAYEQYF.

The J gene is TRBJ1-1, the V gene TRBV2; D not resolved. Between the trimmed V and J ends, which lost 5 bases and 0 bases, there was a span of 13 bases. Germline V gives CDR1 SNHLY, CDR2 FYNNEI. The length of the CDR3 is 15 residues. CDR3 sequence reads: CASSPLNRVNTEAFF. In DNA form, the CDR3 reads TGTGCCAGCAGTCCTTTGAATCGAGTGAACACTGAAGCTTTCTTT.

This clonotype appeared many times. V usage is TRBV6-6 and J usage is TRBJ2-7, with D perhaps TRBD2 (5 bases). The CDR3 consists of 14 residues. With 0 bases removed from V and 1 base from J, the gap between germline ends came to 7 bases. The germline V gene has CDR1 MNHNY and CDR2 SVGAGI (reference sequence). This chain's CDR3 is CASSYSEGSYEQYF. CDR3 in DNA: TGTGCCAGCAGTTACTCAGAGGGATCCTACGAGCAGTACTTC.

The chain uses TRBV12-3 or TRBV12-4 and TRBJ2-5, with TRBD2 identical over 8 bases. V gave up 0 bases and J gave up 5 bases; unmatched junction bases: 5. The CDR3 covers 15 residues. The CDR3 reads CASSLAGGAVETQYF. CDR3 nucleotides: TGTGCCAGCAGTTTAGCCGGGGGGGCCGTGGAGACCCAGTACTTC.

This clonotype was seen repeatedly, ten times or more. J is TRBJ2-1 and V is TRBV7-9; 7 nucleotides align to TRBD2. The trim removed 5 bases at V and 4 bases at J, leaving 14 bases unmatched. CDR3 length: 17 residues. Germline-derived CDR1 and CDR2 are SEHNR and FQNEAQ (reference sequence). CDR3 coding DNA: TGTGCCAGCAGCGATAATTGGGGTCGGGGGGATTACAATGAGCAGTTCTTC. Its protein is CASSDNWGRGDYNEQFF.

CDR3 coding DNA: TGTGCCAGCAGTGAAGTAAAGACAGGGGCCTACGAGCAGTACTTC. Translated: CASSEVKTGAYEQYF. This sequence joins TRBV2 and TRBJ2-7; 8 bases match TRBD1. The CDR3 is 15 amino acids. The V gene's germline CDR1 is SNHLY and CDR2 FYNNEI. V lost 1 base and J lost 2; bases outside the gene matches: 4.